Following are 2 T cell receptor beta chains from one sample sequenced in a study of cytotoxic CD8 clonotypes in ibrutinib-treated CLL (dated by TCRdb to 2020 to 2023). Libraries came from the immunoSEQ multiplex PCR assay. Imported from immuneACCESS, the table was reduced by TCRdb to in-frame sequences with V and J called. These copies leave out some clones; in studies compared against another copy, an unresolved V gene accounts for under half, and the cause of the remainder is not known. The sample table contains tens of thousands of clones; only one count was recorded for approximately 70% of them. Under 6% of the sample belongs to the ten largest clones. What this sample's time point label stands for: about twelve months on ibrutinib. Here the sequenced sample was PBMCs, taken after 12 months of ibrutinib treatment. The receptors here all came from a human donor with chronic lymphocytic leukemia.

The chain recombines TRBV2 with TRBJ1-2, with D possibly TRBD1 on 5 matching bases. Germline V gene data show CDR1 as SNHLY and CDR2 as FYNNEI. Between the trimmed V and J ends, which lost 6 bases and 6 bases, there was a span of 20 bases. The CDR3 has 15 amino acids. DNA for the CDR3: TGTGCCAGCAGCCCTGGGGCCGCCAGGGCGGATGGCTACACCTTC. It translates to CASSPGAARADGYTF.

In this sample, this clone is medium-sized. This chain uses TRBV13 with TRBJ1-2; 7 nucleotides align to TRBD1. The CDR3 contains 15 residues. The germline V gene has CDR1 PRHDT and CDR2 FYEKMQ (reference sequence). With V trimmed by 5 bases and J by 5 bases, 11 bases remained unmatched. CDR3 amino acids: CASSPGTATRYGYTF. The CDR3 nucleotides are TGTGCCAGCAGCCCAGGGACAGCGACCCGTTATGGCTACACCTTC.